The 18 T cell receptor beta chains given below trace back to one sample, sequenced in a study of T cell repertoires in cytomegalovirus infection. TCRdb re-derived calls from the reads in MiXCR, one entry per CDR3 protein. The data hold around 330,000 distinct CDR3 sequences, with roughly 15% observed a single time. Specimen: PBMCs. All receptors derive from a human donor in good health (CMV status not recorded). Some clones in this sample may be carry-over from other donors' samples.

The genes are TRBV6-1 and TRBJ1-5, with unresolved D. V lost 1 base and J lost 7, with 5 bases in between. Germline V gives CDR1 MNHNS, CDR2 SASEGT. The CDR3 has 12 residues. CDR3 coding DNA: TGTGCCAGCAGTGAAGTGTGGCAGCCCCAGCATTTT. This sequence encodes CASSEVWQPQHF.

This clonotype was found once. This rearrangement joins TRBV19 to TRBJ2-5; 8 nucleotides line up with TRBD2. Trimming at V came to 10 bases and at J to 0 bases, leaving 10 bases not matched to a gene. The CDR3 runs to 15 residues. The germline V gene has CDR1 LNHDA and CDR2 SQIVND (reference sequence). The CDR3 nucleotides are TGTGCCACTGCCCAGGCGGGGGGATACCAAGAGACCCAGTACTTC. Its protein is CATAQAGGYQETQYF.

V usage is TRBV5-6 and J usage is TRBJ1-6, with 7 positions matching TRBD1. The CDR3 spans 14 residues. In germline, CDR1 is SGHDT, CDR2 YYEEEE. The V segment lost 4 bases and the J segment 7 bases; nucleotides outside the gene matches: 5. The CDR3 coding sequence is TGTGCCAGCAGCCCGGGACAGAGGAATTCACCCCTCCACTTT. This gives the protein CASSPGQRNSPLHF.

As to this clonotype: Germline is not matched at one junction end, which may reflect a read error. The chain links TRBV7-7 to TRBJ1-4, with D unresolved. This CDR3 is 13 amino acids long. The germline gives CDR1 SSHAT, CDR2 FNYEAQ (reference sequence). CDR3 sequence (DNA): TGTGCTAGCAGCGTCGGTCCAGTCGAAAAACTGTTTTTT. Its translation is CASSVGPVEKLFF.

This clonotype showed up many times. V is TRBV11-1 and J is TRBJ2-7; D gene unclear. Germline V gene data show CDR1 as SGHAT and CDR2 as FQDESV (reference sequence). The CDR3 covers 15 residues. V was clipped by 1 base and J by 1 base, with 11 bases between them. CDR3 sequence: CASSLEGYGSYEQYF. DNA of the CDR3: TGTGCCAGCAGCTTAGAGGGTTACGGATCCTACGAGCAGTACTTC.

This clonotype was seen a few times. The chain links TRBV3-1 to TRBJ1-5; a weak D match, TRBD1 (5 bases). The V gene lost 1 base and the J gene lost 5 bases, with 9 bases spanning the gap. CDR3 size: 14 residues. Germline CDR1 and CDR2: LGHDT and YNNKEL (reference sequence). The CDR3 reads CASSQGSGDQPQHF. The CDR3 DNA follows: TGTGCCAGCAGCCAAGGTTCGGGGGATCAGCCCCAGCATTTT.

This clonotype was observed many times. The CDR3 loop reads CASSPQTGSNTGELFF. In nucleotides, the CDR3 is TGTGCCAGCTCACCACAGACAGGATCTAACACCGGGGAGCTGTTTTTT. The chain recombines TRBV18 with TRBJ2-2; tentatively, D is TRBD1 (6 bases). The germline V and J ends were trimmed by 1 base and 2 bases, with 11 bases remaining between them. CDR3 length: 16 amino acids. CDR1 and CDR2 from the germline V gene are KGHSH and LQKENI.

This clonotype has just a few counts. CDR3 DNA sequence: TGTGCCAGCAGCGCAAATCTCGGGACGGCTGGAAACACCATATATTTT. It codes for CASSANLGTAGNTIYF. The chain couples TRBV2 to TRBJ1-3; a weak D match, TRBD1 (5 bases). V lost 6 bases and J 2 bases, leaving 17 bases between the germline ends. CDR3 length: 16 residues. Looked up from germline, CDR1 is SNHLY and CDR2 is FYNNEI.

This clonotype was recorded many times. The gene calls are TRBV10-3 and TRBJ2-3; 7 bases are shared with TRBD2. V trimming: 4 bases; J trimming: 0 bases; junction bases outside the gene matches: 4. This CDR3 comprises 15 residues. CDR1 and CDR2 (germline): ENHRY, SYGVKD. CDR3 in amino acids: CAISAYSGSTDTQYF. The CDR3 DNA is TGTGCCATCAGTGCCTATAGCGGGAGCACAGATACGCAGTATTTT.

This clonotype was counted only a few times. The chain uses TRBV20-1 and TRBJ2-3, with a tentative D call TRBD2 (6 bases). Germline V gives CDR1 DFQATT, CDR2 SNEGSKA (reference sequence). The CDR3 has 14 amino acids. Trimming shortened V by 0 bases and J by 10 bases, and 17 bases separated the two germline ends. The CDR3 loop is CSARDMGGGRAQYF. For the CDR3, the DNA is TGCAGTGCTAGAGATATGGGAGGAGGCCGGGCGCAGTATTTT.

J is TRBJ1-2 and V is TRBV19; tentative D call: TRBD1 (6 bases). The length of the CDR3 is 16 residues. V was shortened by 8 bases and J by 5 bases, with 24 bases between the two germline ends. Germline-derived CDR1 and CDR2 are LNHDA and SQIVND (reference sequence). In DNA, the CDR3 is TGTGCCAGTTTACCTGGGCCGGGGGCAGTTTCTTATGGCTACACCTTC. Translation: CASLPGPGAVSYGYTF. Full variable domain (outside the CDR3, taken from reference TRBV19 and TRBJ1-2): DGGITQSPKYLFRKEGQNVTLSCEQNLNHDAMYWYRQDPGQGLRLIYYSQIVNDFQKGDIAEGYSVSREKKESFPLTVTSAQKNPTAFYLCASLPGPGAVSYGYTFGSGTRLTVV.

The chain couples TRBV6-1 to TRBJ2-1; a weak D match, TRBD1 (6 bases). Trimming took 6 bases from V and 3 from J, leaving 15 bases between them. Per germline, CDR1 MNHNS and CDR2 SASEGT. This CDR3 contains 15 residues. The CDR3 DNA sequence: TGTGCCAGCAGAAGAACCGGGACATACTACAATGAGCAGTTCTTC. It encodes CASRRTGTYYNEQFF.

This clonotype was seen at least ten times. CDR3 in amino acids: CASSFRTGAVDTQYF. In DNA form, the CDR3 reads TGTGCCAGCAGTTTCAGGACAGGGGCGGTAGATACGCAGTATTTT. The chain couples TRBV12-3 or TRBV12-4 to TRBJ2-3; 9 bases are shared with TRBD1. This CDR3 is 15 amino acids long. The junction had 6 bases not matched to a gene; V was cut back by 3 bases and J by 5 bases.

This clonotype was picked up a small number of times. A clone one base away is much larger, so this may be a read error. The CDR3 nucleotides read TGTGCCAGCAGCTGGAGCTCCTACGAGCAGTACTTC. Translated: CASSWSSYEQYF. The chain has TRBV11-1 and TRBJ2-7, with D unclear. Trimming took 4 bases from V and 0 from J, leaving 4 bases between them. This CDR3 is 12 amino acids long. Germline V gene lookup returns CDR1 SGHAT and CDR2 FQDESV (reference sequence).

CDR3 residues: CASSLVVGSPYEQYF. The CDR3 bases are TGTGCCAGCAGTTTAGTGGTCGGATCTCCCTACGAGCAGTACTTC. This chain connects TRBV12-3 or TRBV12-4 to TRBJ2-7; D remains ambiguous. V was trimmed by 1 base and J by 2 bases, leaving 12 bases between them. The length of the CDR3 is 15 residues.

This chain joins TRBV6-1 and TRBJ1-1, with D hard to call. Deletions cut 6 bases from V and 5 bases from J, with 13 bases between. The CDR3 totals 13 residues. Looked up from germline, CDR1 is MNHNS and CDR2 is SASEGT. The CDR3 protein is CASRSTPETEAFF. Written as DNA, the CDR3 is TGTGCCAGCAGATCGACCCCAGAAACTGAAGCTTTCTTT.

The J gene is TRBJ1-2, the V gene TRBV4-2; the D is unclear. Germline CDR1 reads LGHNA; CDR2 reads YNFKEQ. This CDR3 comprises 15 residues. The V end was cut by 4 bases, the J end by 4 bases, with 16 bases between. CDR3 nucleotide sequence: TGTGCCAGCAGCCCGACGGACGGCGGAGCCTATGGCTACACCTTC. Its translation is CASSPTDGGAYGYTF.

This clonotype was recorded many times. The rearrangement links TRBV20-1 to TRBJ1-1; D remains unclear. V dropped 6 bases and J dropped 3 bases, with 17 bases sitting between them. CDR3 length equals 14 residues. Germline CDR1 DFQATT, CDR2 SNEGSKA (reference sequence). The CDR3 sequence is CSATSTQLYTEAFF. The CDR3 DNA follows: TGCAGTGCCACAAGTACCCAGCTCTACACTGAAGCTTTCTTT.